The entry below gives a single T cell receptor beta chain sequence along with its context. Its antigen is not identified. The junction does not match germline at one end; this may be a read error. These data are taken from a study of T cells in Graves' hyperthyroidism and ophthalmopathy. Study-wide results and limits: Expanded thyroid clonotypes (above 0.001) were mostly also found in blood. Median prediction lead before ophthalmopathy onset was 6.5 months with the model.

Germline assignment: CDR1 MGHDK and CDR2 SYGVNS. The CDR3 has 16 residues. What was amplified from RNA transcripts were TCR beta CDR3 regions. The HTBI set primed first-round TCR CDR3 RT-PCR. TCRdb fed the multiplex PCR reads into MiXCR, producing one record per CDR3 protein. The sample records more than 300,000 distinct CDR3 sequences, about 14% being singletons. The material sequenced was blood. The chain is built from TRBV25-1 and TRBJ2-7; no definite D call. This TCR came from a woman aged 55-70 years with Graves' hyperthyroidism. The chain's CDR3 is CAGSEYTPYGSYEQYF. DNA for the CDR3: TGTGCCGGCAGTGAATATACCCCGTACGGCTCCTACGAGCAGTACTTC.